The present T cell receptor beta chain was sequenced within a study of blood T cell repertoires in COVID-19. Libraries were prepared by immunoSEQ multiplex PCR; TCRdb keeps only in-frame clonotypes and omits some of them. The table shows 220,000 or so clones, with 86% occurring only once. Specimen: peripheral blood. This clonotype was sampled from a woman aged 45-59 years with COVID-19, enrolled during active disease.

The CDR3 nucleotides are TGTGCCAGCAGTTACATCGGGGTGAGGGGCAATCAGCCCCAGCATTTT. The encoded protein is CASSYIGVRGNQPQHF. The chain carries TRBV6-5 and TRBJ1-5; D gene unclear. V lost 2 bases and J lost 2, with 13 bases in between. There are 16 residues in the CDR3. From germline, CDR1 is MNHEY and CDR2 SVGAGI.